What follows describes a single T cell receptor beta chain. Its antigen is unknown. This sample is drawn from a study of vaccination effects on CD4 cells after COVID-19. Turning to the study itself: Two doses of either BNT162b2 or mRNA-1273 were given to each participant.

Generated by immunoSEQ multiplex PCR, the TCRdb table keeps only in-frame clones and is missing some. The profile covers more than 50,000 clones, with more than 60% appearing a single time and 2.5% to 3.5% taken by the ten largest. V lost 2 bases and J 4 bases, leaving 12 bases between the germline ends. This CDR3 spans 13 amino acids. CDR1 is GTSNPN and CDR2 is SVGIG in the germline V gene (reference sequence). Having been cultured for 10 days, the cells underwent CD4+ T cell isolation. This sequence was found in a human donor who received a COVID-19 vaccine. Sequenced material: CD4+ T cells from PBMCs cultured without peptide, taken before COVID-19 vaccination. The chain links TRBV30 to TRBJ2-7; D gene ambiguous. CDR3: CAWSMGFRYEQYV. DNA for the CDR3: TGTGCCTGGAGTATGGGGTTTAGATACGAGCAGTACGTC.